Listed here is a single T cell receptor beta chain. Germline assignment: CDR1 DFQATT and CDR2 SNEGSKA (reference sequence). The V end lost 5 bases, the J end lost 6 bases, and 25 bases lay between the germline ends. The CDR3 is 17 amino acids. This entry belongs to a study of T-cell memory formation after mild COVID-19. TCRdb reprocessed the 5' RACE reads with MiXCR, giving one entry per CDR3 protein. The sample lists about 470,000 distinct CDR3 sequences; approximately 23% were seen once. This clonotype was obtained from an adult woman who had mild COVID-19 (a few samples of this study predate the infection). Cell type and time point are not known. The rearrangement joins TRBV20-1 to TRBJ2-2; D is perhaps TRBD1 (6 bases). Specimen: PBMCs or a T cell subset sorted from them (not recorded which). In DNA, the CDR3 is TGCAGTGCTGGCTTAAGGACAGAACCCTCGGGTGCCGGGGAGCTGTTTTTT. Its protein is CSAGLRTEPSGAGELFF.